Following are 28 T cell receptor beta chains from one sample sequenced in a study of cytomegalovirus exposure and HLA in healthy donors. The repertoire was sequenced with immunoSEQ multiplex PCR; TCRdb's copy has only in-frame clones and lacks some. The table has over 70,000 clones, approximately 90% seen once. What was sequenced was PBMCs. These receptor sequences come from a woman between 18 and 29 years old in good health and CMV-seropositive.

The rearrangement links TRBV30 to TRBJ2-7, with D tentatively TRBD1 (6 bases). V gave up 4 bases and J gave up 2 bases, with 15 bases separating them. Per germline, CDR1 GTSNPN and CDR2 SVGIG (reference sequence). CDR3 length equals 14 residues. The CDR3 protein is CAWTPGQRTYEQYF. DNA for the CDR3: TGTGCCTGGACCCCTGGACAGAGAACCTACGAGCAGTACTTC.

The genes are TRBV4-1 and TRBJ2-4; 8 nucleotides align to TRBD2. Germline lookup yields CDR1 MGHRA and CDR2 YSYEKL. The CDR3 spans 17 residues. V lost 1 base to trimming and J lost 6 bases; unmatched junction nucleotides: 11. The CDR3 DNA is TGCGCCAGCAGCCAAGGGCCCGGCGGGGGGCCGGGAAACATTCAGTACTTC. It specifies CASSQGPGGGPGNIQYF.

The genes are TRBV27 and TRBJ2-3; tentative D call: TRBD1 (6 bases). Looked up from germline, CDR1 is MNHEY and CDR2 is SMNVEV (reference sequence). The CDR3 sequence is 16 residues long. V gave up 5 bases and J gave up 0 bases, with 15 bases separating them. The CDR3 protein is CASSENRVSSTDTQYF. In nucleotides, the CDR3 is TGTGCCAGCAGTGAGAACAGGGTCTCTAGCACAGATACGCAGTATTTT.

The rearrangement uses TRBV9 and TRBJ2-7; TRBD1 might be the D (5 bases). V lost 4 bases and J lost 0, with 11 bases in between. There are 14 residues in the CDR3. Germline-derived CDR1 and CDR2 are SGDLS and YYNGEE. For the CDR3, the DNA is TGTGCCAGCAGCCCCAGGGCCGGCTCCTACGAGCAGTACTTC. This gives the protein CASSPRAGSYEQYF.

The chain joins TRBV29-1 to TRBJ1-2; TRBD1 aligns across 7 bases. With V trimmed by 7 bases and J by 0 bases, 11 bases remained unmatched. Germline V gene data show CDR1 as SQVTM and CDR2 as ANQGSEA. The CDR3 has 15 residues. CDR3 loop: CSAAGTVTPNYGYTF. The CDR3 region has the DNA TGCAGCGCAGCCGGGACAGTAACACCTAACTATGGCTACACCTTC.

V and J are TRBV27 and TRBJ2-5; a possible D gene is TRBD1 (6 bases). The CDR3 consists of 15 residues. Germline CDR1 and CDR2: MNHEY and SMNVEV (reference sequence). V dropped 0 bases and J dropped 5 bases, with 13 bases sitting between them. The CDR3 protein is CASSLSSGAIETQYF. CDR3 DNA sequence: TGTGCCAGCAGTTTATCATCAGGGGCGATTGAGACCCAGTACTTC.

J is TRBJ2-5 and V is TRBV10-2; TRBD2 aligns across 16 bases. CDR1 and CDR2 (germline): WSHSY, SAAADI. Unmatched junction bases numbered 11, after V lost 8 bases and J lost 5 bases. There are 17 residues in the CDR3. In nucleotides, the CDR3 is TGCGCCAGCGCTCCCGGGACTAGCGGGAGGGAGGGGGAGACCCAGTACTTC. Protein product: CASAPGTSGREGETQYF.

The CDR3 DNA reads as TGTGCCAGCAGTGTTCCAAAAGGGGGTGGCTACACCTTC. Its translation: CASSVPKGGGYTF. The chain uses TRBV25-1 and TRBJ1-2; TRBD1 is a possible D gene (6 bases). This CDR3 contains 13 residues. CDR1 and CDR2 (germline): MGHDK, SYGVNS. V was pared by 4 bases and J by 7 bases, with 13 bases between.

This clone has a handful of counts. The V call is TRBV6-5, the J call TRBJ2-6; D is ambiguous. CDR1 MNHEY and CDR2 SVGAGI come from the germline V gene. CDR3 length: 15 residues. Trimming removed 2 bases at V and 2 bases at J, with 7 bases between. CDR3 sequence: CASSYELAGANVLTF. CDR3 coding DNA: TGTGCCAGCAGTTACGAGTTGGCTGGGGCCAACGTCCTGACTTTC.

V usage is TRBV10-3 and J usage is TRBJ1-6; TRBD1 matches at 7 bases. V lost 3 bases to trimming and J lost 8 bases; unmatched junction nucleotides: 4. Germline V gene lookup returns CDR1 ENHRY and CDR2 SYGVKD. The CDR3 has 14 residues. The CDR3 DNA reads TGTGCCATCAGTGATAGGGACAGCTATTCACCCCTCCACTTT. Translating gives CAISDRDSYSPLHF.

The chain recombines TRBV5-8 with TRBJ1-5, with TRBD1 as a possible D gene (6 bases). From germline, CDR1 is SGHTS and CDR2 YDEGEE. V shed 4 bases and J shed 0 bases, with 11 bases lying between them. The CDR3 totals 15 residues. The CDR3 is CASSPGTNSNQPQHF. As DNA, the CDR3 is TGTGCCAGCAGCCCGGGGACAAATAGCAATCAGCCCCAGCATTTT.

Comment on this clone: Sequence at one end of the junction differs from germline and may be a read error. This chain connects TRBV19 to TRBJ2-7; 14 bases align to TRBD2. The CDR3 has 14 amino acids. Germline V gene data show CDR1 as LNHDA and CDR2 as SQIVND (reference sequence). Here the CDR3 DNA reads TGTACCAGTAGACTAGCGGGAGGGCCTTCCGAGCAGTACTTC. Encoded protein: CTSRLAGGPSEQYF.

This rearrangement joins TRBV4-3 to TRBJ2-7; TRBD1 is a possible D gene (6 bases). Germline CDR1 reads LGHNA; CDR2 reads YSLEER. The CDR3 runs 16 residues. V was shortened by 0 bases and J by 1 base, with 13 bases between the two germline ends. The CDR3 region is CASSQEPQGSSYEQYF. As DNA, the CDR3 is TGCGCCAGCAGCCAAGAGCCCCAGGGGTCATCCTACGAGCAGTACTTC.

In this sample, this clone turned up once. This specimen includes other DNA sequences encoding the same CDR3. V and J are TRBV19 and TRBJ2-1; 8 nucleotides match TRBD2. The CDR3 has 16 amino acids. V lost 3 bases, J lost 0 bases, and 4 bases stayed unmatched. In germline, CDR1 is LNHDA, CDR2 SQIVND (reference sequence). The chain's CDR3 is CASSITSGSSYNEQFF. DNA for the CDR3: TGTGCCAGTAGTATTACTAGCGGAAGCTCCTACAATGAGCAGTTCTTC.

The gene calls are TRBV11-2 and TRBJ2-7; D gene unclear. The CDR3 extends over 14 amino acids. Trimming removed 1 base at V and 3 bases at J, with 10 bases between. Germline CDR1 is SGHAT and CDR2 is FQNNGV. This CDR3 reads CASSLAGDGYEQYF. CDR3 nucleotide sequence: TGTGCCAGCAGCTTAGCGGGTGACGGCTACGAGCAGTACTTC.

The rearrangement uses TRBV4-3 and TRBJ2-2; D possibly corresponds to TRBD1 (5 bases). From germline, CDR1 is LGHNA and CDR2 YSLEER. Trimming cost V 4 bases and J 7 bases, with 10 bases left between them. The length of the CDR3 is 13 residues. CDR3 residues: CASSPQVHGELFF. The CDR3 region has the DNA TGCGCCAGCAGCCCACAGGTCCACGGGGAGCTGTTTTTT.

The rearrangement joins TRBV9 to TRBJ2-5; 10 bases match TRBD1. Germline V gene data show CDR1 as SGDLS and CDR2 as YYNGEE. The V gene end was trimmed by 6 bases and the J gene end by 2 bases; junction bases not matched to a gene: 10. The CDR3 loop spans 16 amino acids. The CDR3 DNA follows: TGTGCCAGCACCCTCGGCGGACAGGGGGGACAAGAGACCCAGTACTTC. As protein: CASTLGGQGGQETQYF.

This chain joins TRBV6-1 and TRBJ2-7; 7 positions agree with TRBD1. V was clipped by 5 bases and J by 2 bases; unmatched bases: 3. Germline V gene data show CDR1 as MNHNS and CDR2 as SASEGT. The CDR3 has 13 amino acids. CDR3 in DNA: TGTGCCAGCAGTAAGGGGGCCCCCTACGAGCAGTACTTC. Translating it yields CASSKGAPYEQYF.

The rearrangement joins TRBV6-5 to TRBJ2-1, with a possible D match to TRBD2 (6 bases). The CDR3 sequence is 14 residues long. Trimming shortened V by 7 bases and J by 8 bases, and 18 bases separated the two germline ends. In germline, CDR1 is MNHEY, CDR2 SVGAGI. The chain's CDR3 is CASTRALGGDEQFF. In DNA, the CDR3 is TGTGCCAGCACCCGGGCCTTGGGAGGCGATGAGCAGTTCTTC.

The rearrangement joins TRBV7-9 to TRBJ2-3; no clear D gene. CDR3 length: 14 residues. Trimming shortened V by 5 bases and J by 2 bases, and 11 bases separated the two germline ends. Germline assignment: CDR1 SEHNR and CDR2 FQNEAQ (reference sequence). In DNA form, the CDR3 reads TGTGCCAGCAGCCCCCCGACAATCACAGATACGCAGTATTTT. This gives the protein CASSPPTITDTQYF.

This chain connects TRBV19 to TRBJ1-2; D gene uncertain. The CDR3 is made up of 16 amino acids. Germline assignment: CDR1 LNHDA and CDR2 SQIVND (reference sequence). V was shortened by 3 bases and J by 0 bases, with 14 bases between the two germline ends. The CDR3 coding sequence is TGTGCCAGTAGTATTAATACTCTGGGAGCTAACTATGGCTACACCTTC. Its translation is CASSINTLGANYGYTF.

This clone is a singleton in its sample. V usage is TRBV19 and J usage is TRBJ1-5; TRBD1 is a possible D gene (6 bases). The CDR3 length is 16 residues. Germline loops: CDR1 LNHDA, CDR2 SQIVND (reference sequence). Trimming left V 5 bases short and J 11 bases short, with 25 bases between. The CDR3 region is CASSRRLSGAREAQHF. In nucleotides, the CDR3 is TGTGCCAGTAGTCGGAGGCTGTCAGGGGCACGGGAGGCCCAGCATTTT.

The rearrangement joins TRBV4-2 to TRBJ1-2, with TRBD1 identical over 8 bases. Unmatched junction bases numbered 6, after V lost 4 bases and J lost 2 bases. The CDR3 totals 15 residues. CDR1 and CDR2 (germline): LGHNA, YNFKEQ. The CDR3 loop reads CASSRTDRGNYGYTF. In nucleotides, the CDR3 is TGTGCCAGCAGCCGAACAGACAGGGGCAACTATGGCTACACCTTC.

The V gene is TRBV5-5, the J gene TRBJ2-3, with unresolved D. CDR3 length: 12 residues. V was shortened by 2 bases and J by 5 bases, with 6 bases between the two germline ends. The V gene's germline CDR1 is SGHKS and CDR2 YYEKEE (reference sequence). CDR3 nucleotides: TGTGCCAGCAGCTTAACGGGAGATACGCAGTATTTT. It codes for CASSLTGDTQYF.

The rearrangement joins TRBV4-2 to TRBJ2-1; TRBD2 agrees at 10 bases. CDR3 length: 16 amino acids. Germline CDR1 and CDR2: LGHNA and YNFKEQ. Trimming removed 0 bases from V and 7 bases from J; junction bases left unmatched: 6. The CDR3 protein is CASSQDQSGGVNEQFF. For the CDR3, the DNA is TGTGCCAGCAGCCAAGATCAAAGCGGGGGGGTTAATGAGCAGTTCTTC.

The rearrangement joins TRBV5-4 to TRBJ1-2, with TRBD1 identical over 11 bases. Losses at the gene ends were 3 bases for V and 6 bases for J; bases not matched to a gene: 10. The germline CDR1 and CDR2 sequences are SGHNT and YYREEE (reference sequence). This CDR3 spans 16 amino acids. The CDR3 DNA is TGTGCCAGCAGCTCTCCCGGGACAGGGGGGTTTAATGGCTACACCTTC. Encoded protein: CASSSPGTGGFNGYTF.

The chain carries TRBV6-6 and TRBJ1-5; D is uncertain. V dropped 5 bases and J dropped 4 bases, with 9 bases sitting between them. CDR1 is MNHNY, CDR2 SVGAGI, per germline (reference sequence). This CDR3 has 13 residues. CDR3 nucleotides: TGTGCCAGCAGTCGGGTACAAAATCAGCCCCAGCATTTT. Protein sequence: CASSRVQNQPQHF.

The chain is built from TRBV4-1 and TRBJ1-5, with D unclear. The V and J ends lost 0 bases and 8 bases respectively, with 14 bases between them. CDR3 length: 15 residues. Germline V lookup: CDR1 MGHRA, CDR2 YSYEKL. CDR3: CASSQEVQMREPQHF. The CDR3 coding sequence is TGCGCCAGCAGCCAAGAAGTGCAGATGAGGGAGCCCCAGCATTTT.